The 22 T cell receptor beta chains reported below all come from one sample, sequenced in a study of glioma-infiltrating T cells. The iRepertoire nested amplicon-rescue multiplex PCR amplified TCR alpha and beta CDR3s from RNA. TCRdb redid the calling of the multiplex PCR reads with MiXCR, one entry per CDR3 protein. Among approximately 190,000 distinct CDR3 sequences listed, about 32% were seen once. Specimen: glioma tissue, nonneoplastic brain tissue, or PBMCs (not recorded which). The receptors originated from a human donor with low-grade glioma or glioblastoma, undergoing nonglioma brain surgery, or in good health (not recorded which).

The CDR3 loop is CSARPGLAGGGEQFF. CDR3 in DNA: TGCAGTGCTAGACCGGGCCTAGCGGGAGGTGGGGAGCAGTTCTTC. This rearrangement joins TRBV20-1 to TRBJ2-1; 11 bases agree with TRBD2. Trimming cost V 2 bases and J 10 bases; bases outside gene matches: 10. This CDR3 is 15 amino acids long. The germline gives CDR1 DFQATT, CDR2 SNEGSKA (reference sequence).

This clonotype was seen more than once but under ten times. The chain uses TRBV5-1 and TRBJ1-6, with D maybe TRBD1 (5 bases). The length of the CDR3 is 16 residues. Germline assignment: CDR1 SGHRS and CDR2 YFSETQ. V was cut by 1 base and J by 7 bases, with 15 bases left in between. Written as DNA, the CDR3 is TGCGCCAGCAGCTTGACTCTCCAGGGTCGGAATTCACCCCTCCACTTT. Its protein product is CASSLTLQGRNSPLHF.

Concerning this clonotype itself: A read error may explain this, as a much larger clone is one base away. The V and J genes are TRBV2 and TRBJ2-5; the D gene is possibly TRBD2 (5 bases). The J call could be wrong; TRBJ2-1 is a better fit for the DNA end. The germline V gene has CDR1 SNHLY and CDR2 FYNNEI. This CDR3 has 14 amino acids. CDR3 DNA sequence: TGTGCCAGCAGTGTGGAGGCCACCGTCAATGAGCAGTTCTTC. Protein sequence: CASSVEATVNEQFF.

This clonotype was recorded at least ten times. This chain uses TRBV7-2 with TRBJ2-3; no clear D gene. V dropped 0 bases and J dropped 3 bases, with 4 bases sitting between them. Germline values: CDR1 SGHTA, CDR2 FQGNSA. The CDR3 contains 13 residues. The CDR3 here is CASSLALTDTQYF. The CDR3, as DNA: TGTGCCAGCAGCTTAGCGCTGACAGATACGCAGTATTTT.

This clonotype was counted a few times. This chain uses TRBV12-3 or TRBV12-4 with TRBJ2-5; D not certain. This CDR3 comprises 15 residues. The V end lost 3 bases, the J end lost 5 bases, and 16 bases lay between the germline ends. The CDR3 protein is CASSFRLSFGETQYF. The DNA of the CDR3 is TGTGCCAGCAGTTTCCGGCTATCATTCGGGGAGACCCAGTACTTC.

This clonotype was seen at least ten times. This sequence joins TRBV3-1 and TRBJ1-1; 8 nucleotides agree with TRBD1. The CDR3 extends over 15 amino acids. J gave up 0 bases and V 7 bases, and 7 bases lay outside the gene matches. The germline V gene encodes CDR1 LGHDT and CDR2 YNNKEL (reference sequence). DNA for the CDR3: TGTGCCAGCAAAAAGCCAGGGGGCATGAACACTGAAGCTTTCTTT. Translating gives CASKKPGGMNTEAFF.

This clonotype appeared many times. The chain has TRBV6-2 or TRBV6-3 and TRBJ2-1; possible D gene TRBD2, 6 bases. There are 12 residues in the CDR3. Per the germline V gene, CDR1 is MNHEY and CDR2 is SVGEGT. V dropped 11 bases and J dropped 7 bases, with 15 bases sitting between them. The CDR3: CASRTGRNEQFF. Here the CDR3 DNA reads TGTGCCTCCCGGACTGGGAGGAATGAGCAGTTCTTC.

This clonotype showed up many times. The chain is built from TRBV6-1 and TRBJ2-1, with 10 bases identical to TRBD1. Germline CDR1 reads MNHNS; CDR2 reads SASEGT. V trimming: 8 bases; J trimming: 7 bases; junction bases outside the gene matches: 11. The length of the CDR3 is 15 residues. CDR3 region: CASDHGQGVRNEQFF. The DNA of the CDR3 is TGTGCCAGCGACCACGGACAGGGGGTGAGAAATGAGCAGTTCTTC.

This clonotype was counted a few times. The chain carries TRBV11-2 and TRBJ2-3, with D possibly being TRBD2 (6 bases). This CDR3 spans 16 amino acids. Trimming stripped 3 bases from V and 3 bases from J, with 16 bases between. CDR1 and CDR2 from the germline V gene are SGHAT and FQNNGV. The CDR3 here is CASSFSSTTSTDTQYF. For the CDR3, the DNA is TGTGCCAGCAGCTTCTCTTCGACGACTAGTACAGATACGCAGTATTTT.

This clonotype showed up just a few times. The CDR3 bases are TGTGCCATCAGCGGGGAGAACACTGAAGCTTTCTTT. It encodes CAISGENTEAFF. The chain is built from TRBV10-3 and TRBJ1-1; no reliable D call. V dropped 6 bases and J dropped 1 base, with 6 bases sitting between them. The CDR3 consists of 12 residues. The germline V gene has CDR1 ENHRY and CDR2 SYGVKD.

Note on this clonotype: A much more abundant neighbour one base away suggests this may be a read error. Here the CDR3 DNA reads TGCATCGTTGGTCAGGCCTACGAGCAGTACTTC. Translating gives CIVGQAYEQYF. This rearrangement joins TRBV29-1 to TRBJ2-7; no clear D. Per germline, CDR1 SQVTM and CDR2 ANQGSEA. CDR3 size: 11 residues.

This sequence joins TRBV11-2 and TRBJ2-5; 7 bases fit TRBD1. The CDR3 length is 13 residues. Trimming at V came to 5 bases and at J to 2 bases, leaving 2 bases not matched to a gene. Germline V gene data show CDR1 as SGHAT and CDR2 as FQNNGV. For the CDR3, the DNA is TGTGCCAGCAGCATGGACAGGCAAGAGACCCAGTACTTC. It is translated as CASSMDRQETQYF.

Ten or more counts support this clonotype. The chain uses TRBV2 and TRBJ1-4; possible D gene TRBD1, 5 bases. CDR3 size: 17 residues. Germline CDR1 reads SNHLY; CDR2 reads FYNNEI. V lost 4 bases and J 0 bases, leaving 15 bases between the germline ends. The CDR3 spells CASSVGSGGPTNEKLFF. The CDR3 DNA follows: TGTGCCAGCAGTGTCGGCAGTGGGGGACCAACTAATGAAAAACTGTTTTTT.

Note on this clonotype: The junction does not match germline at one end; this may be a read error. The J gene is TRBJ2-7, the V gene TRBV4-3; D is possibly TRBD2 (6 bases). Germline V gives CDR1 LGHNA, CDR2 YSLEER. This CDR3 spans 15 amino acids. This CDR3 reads CARSQDTPGRREQYF. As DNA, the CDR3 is TGCGCCAGAAGCCAAGATACGCCAGGGAGGCGCGAGCAGTACTTC.

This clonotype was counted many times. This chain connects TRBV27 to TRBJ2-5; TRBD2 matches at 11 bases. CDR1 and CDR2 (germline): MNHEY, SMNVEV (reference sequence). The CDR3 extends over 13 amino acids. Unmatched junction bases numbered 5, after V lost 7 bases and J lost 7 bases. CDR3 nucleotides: TGTGCCAGCACCCATCTAGCGGGAGGGACCCAGTACTTC. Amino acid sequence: CASTHLAGGTQYF.

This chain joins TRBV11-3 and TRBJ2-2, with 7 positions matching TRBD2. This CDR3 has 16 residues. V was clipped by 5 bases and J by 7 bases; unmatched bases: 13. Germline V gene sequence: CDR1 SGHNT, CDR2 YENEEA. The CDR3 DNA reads TGTGCCAGCAGCCAAAGACTGGCGGGAGAGTTCGGGGAGCTGTTTTTT. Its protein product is CASSQRLAGEFGELFF.

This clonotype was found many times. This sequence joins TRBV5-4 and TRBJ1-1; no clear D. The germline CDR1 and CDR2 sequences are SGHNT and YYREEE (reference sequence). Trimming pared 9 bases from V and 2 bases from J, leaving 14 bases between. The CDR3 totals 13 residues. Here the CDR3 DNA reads TGTGCCACGTCTGCGGCCGACAACACTGAAGCTTTCTTT. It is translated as CATSAADNTEAFF.

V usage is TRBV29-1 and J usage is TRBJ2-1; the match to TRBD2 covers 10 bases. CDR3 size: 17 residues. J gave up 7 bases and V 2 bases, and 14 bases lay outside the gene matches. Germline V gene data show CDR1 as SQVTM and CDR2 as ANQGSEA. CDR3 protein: CSVEWLAGVTYGNEQFF. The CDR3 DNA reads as TGCAGCGTTGAATGGCTAGCGGGAGTAACGTATGGAAATGAGCAGTTCTTC.

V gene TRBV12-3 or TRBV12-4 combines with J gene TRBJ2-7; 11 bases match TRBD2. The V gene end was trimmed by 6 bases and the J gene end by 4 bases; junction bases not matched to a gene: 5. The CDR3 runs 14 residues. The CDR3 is CASRGTSGPYEQYF. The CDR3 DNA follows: TGTGCCAGCAGAGGGACTAGCGGACCTTACGAGCAGTACTTC.

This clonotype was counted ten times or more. This CDR3 is CASRANTEAFF. CDR3 sequence (DNA): TGTGCCAGCAGAGCGAACACTGAAGCTTTCTTT. The chain joins TRBV7-8 to TRBJ1-1; unclear D gene. V was shortened by 6 bases and J by 1 base, with 3 bases between the two germline ends. This CDR3 comprises 11 residues. CDR1 SGHVS and CDR2 FQNEAQ come from the germline V gene.

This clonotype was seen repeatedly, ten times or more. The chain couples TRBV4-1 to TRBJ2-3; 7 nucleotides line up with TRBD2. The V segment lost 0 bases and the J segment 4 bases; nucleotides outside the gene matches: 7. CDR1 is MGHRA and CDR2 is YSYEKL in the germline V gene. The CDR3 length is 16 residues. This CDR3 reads CASSQDFSGISDTQYF. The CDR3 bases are TGCGCCAGCAGCCAAGATTTCAGCGGGATCTCAGATACGCAGTATTTT.

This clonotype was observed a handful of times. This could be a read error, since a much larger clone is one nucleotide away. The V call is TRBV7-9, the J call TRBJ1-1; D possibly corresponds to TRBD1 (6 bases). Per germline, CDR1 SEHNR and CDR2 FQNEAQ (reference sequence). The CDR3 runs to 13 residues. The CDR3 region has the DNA TGTGCCAGCAGCTGGCAGGGGAACGCTGAAGCTTTCTTT. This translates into CASSWQGNAEAFF.